This T cell receptor beta chain was obtained from a study of beta chain features in type 1 diabetes. Study-wide background: Cells sorted and examined across all samples totaled roughly 98 million. Findings and limits, study-wide: Type 1 diabetes patients showed a moderate but significant shortening of TCRB CDR3s in all four CD4+ subsets.

Sorting of CD4+ naive, central memory, regulatory and stem cell-like memory cells was performed via CD45RO/CCR7/CD25/CD127/CD95/CD27. The CDR3 is made up of 13 amino acids. V lost 10 bases and J 0 bases, leaving 13 bases between the germline ends. The V gene's germline CDR1 is SGHNT and CDR2 YYREEE (reference sequence). Since all of the isolated RNA was reverse transcribed, expressed TCRB transcripts were what got sequenced. Using immunoSEQ multiplex PCR, the repertoire was profiled, and TCRdb retains in-frame clones only, with some absent. The sample shows about 210,000 clones, roughly a tenth of them seen only once. The table lists this clone with many counts. The antigen is not known.

Sequenced: central memory CD4+ T cells from blood. The receptor's source is a man younger than 30 in good health. The chain links TRBV5-4 to TRBJ1-1; D is perhaps TRBD1 (6 bases). For the CDR3, the DNA is TGTGCCTTTCGAGGACAGTTGAACACTGAAGCTTTCTTT. Translated: CAFRGQLNTEAFF. The variable domain in full, completed from reference TRBV5-4 and TRBJ1-1, reads ETGVTQSPTHLIKTRGQQVTLRCSSQSGHNTVSWYQQALGQGPQFIFQYYREEENGRGNFPPRFSGLQFPNYSSELNVNALELDDSALYLCAFRGQLNTEAFFGQGTRLTVV.